This T cell receptor beta chain comes out of a study of Ad26.COV2.S vaccination and SARS-CoV-2 variants. Study results and limitations: The study found higher spike-specific TCR breadth in vaccine than placebo recipients. Substantial breadth was reported for post-vaccination spike-specific CD8+ and CD4+ T cells. Analyses of TCR breadth and depth may have underestimated total T cell responses.

The sample's treatment: some 19 received Ad26.COV2.S at low or high dose, single or two shots; 5 received placebo; per-sample allocation not given. The samples were gathered on day 63 after the first injection of vaccine or placebo. The protocol was immunoSEQ multiplex PCR, while the TCRdb copy is restricted to in-frame clones and leaves out a portion. The table has around 380,000 clones, roughly nine tenths seen once; the top ten hold approximately 3.7%. Between the trimmed V and J ends, which lost 0 bases and 3 bases, there was a span of 9 bases. The CDR3 totals 15 residues. CDR1 is LNHDA, CDR2 SQIVND, per germline (reference sequence). As concerns this clone: Its target is unknown.

The V and J genes are TRBV19 and TRBJ1-5; no reliable D call. The source material was peripheral blood, sampled in a trial of Ad26.COV2.S vaccine versus placebo. This TCR came from a person between 18 and 65 years old who received the Ad26.COV2.S COVID-19 vaccine or a placebo. This chain's CDR3 is CASSIEDAYNQPQHF. The CDR3 region has the DNA TGTGCCAGTAGTATAGAGGACGCCTACAATCAGCCCCAGCATTTT.